Listed here is a single TCR beta chain. In the source study's methods: The authors estimated nucleated cell counts from reference gene primer amplification. This table comes from immunoSEQ multiplex PCR, and its TCRdb copy is limited to in-frame clones, with some not included. The V and J calls and the clone size are those of that table, but D and trimming were determined from the DNA. The sample lists 150,000 to 200,000 clones, about 80% occurring once. One Seattle source followed patients from active infection through their disease course. V shed 5 bases and J shed 1 base, with 12 bases lying between them. There are 14 residues in the CDR3. The V gene's germline CDR1 is SGHRS and CDR2 YFSETQ. The sample comes from a study of blood T cell repertoires in COVID-19. Background on the study: Some COVID-19 samples were acute and others convalescent; all came from the United States, Italy and Spain. Nucleic acid was either cDNA or gDNA, and it came from T cells, B-cell-depleted T cells, or PBMCs.

The sample was peripheral blood. The clonotype originates from a woman aged 40 to 50 with COVID-19, enrolled during active disease. This sequence joins TRBV5-1 and TRBJ1-1, with a weak D call TRBD1 (5 bases). The chain's CDR3 is CASRVGRPNTEAFF. CDR3 DNA sequence: TGCGCCAGCAGGGTGGGGCGGCCGAACACTGAAGCTTTCTTT.